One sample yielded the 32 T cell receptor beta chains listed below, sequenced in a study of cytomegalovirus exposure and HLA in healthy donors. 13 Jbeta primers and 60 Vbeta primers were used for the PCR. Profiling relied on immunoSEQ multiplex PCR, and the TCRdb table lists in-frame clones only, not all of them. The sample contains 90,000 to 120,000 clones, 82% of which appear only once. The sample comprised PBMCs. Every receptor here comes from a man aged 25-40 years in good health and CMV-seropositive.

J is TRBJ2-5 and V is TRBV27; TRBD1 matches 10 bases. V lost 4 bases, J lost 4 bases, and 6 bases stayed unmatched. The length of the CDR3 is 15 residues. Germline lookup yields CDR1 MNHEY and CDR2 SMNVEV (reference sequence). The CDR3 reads CASSWTGGGGETQYF. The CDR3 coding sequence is TGTGCCAGCAGTTGGACAGGGGGAGGGGGAGAGACCCAGTACTTC.

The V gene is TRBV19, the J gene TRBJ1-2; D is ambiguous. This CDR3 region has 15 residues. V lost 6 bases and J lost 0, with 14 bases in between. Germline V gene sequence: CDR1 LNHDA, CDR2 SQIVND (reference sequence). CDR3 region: CASSDTLLTNYGYTF. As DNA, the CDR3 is TGTGCCAGTAGCGACACCCTTTTAACTAACTATGGCTACACCTTC.

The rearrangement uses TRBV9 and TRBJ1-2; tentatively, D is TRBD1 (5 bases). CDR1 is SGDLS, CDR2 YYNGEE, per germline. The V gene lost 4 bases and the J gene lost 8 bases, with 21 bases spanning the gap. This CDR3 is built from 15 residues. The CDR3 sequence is CASSPRGEVWGGYTF. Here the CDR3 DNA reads TGTGCCAGCAGCCCCCGGGGGGAAGTTTGGGGAGGCTACACCTTC.

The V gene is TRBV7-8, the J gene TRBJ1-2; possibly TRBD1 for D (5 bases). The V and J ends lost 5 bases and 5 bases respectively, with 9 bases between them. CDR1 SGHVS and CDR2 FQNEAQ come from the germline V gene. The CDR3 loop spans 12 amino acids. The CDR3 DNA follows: TGTGCCAGCAGCCTGGGGGGATATGGCTACACCTTC. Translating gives CASSLGGYGYTF.

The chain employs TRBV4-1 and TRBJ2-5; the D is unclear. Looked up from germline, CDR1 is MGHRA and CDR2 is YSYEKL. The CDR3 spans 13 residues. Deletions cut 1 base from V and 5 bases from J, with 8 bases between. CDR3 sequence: CASSQGSRETQYF. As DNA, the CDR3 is TGCGCCAGCAGCCAAGGGTCCAGGGAGACCCAGTACTTC.

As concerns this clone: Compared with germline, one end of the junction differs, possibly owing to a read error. The CDR3 region has the DNA TGTTCCAGCAGCCCCGAGGACAGTCGGGGGGGGAGCTCCTACGAGCAGTACTTC. This gives the protein CSSSPEDSRGGSSYEQYF. The chain is built from TRBV7-9 and TRBJ2-7, with 8 nucleotides matching TRBD2. The CDR3 consists of 18 residues. Germline CDR1 and CDR2: SEHNR and FQNEAQ (reference sequence).

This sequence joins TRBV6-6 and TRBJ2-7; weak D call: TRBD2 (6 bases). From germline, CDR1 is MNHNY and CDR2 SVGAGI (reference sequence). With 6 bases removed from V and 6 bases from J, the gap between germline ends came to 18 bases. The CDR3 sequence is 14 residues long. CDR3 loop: CASSPHAWRGEQYF. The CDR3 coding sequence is TGTGCCAGCAGCCCGCACGCGTGGCGGGGCGAGCAGTACTTC.

In nucleotides, the CDR3 is TGTGCCAGCAGTTACGGATCAGGGGCGGACACCGGGGAGCTGTTTTTT. This translates into CASSYGSGADTGELFF. The V and J genes are TRBV6-5 and TRBJ2-2, with D perhaps matching TRBD1 (6 bases). The V end lost 2 bases, the J end lost 3 bases, and 13 bases lay between the germline ends. The CDR3 spans 16 residues. CDR1 and CDR2 from the germline V gene are MNHEY and SVGAGI.

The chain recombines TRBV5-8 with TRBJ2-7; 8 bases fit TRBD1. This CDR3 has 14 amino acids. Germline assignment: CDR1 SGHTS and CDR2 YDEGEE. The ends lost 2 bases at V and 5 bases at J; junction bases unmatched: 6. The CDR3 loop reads CASSFGQGIDEQYF. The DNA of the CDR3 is TGTGCCAGCAGCTTCGGACAGGGTATCGACGAGCAGTACTTC.

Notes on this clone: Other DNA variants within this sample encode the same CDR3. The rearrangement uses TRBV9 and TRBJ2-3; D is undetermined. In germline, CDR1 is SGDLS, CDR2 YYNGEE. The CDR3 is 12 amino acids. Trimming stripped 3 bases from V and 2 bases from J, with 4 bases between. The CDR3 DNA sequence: TGTGCCAGCAGCGCATCCACAGATACGCAGTATTTT. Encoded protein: CASSASTDTQYF.

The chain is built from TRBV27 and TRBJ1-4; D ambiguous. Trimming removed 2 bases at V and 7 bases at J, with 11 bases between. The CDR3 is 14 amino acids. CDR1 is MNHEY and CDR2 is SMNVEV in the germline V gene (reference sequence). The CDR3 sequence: CASSLTDMSEKLFF. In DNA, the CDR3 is TGTGCCAGCAGTTTAACCGACATGAGTGAAAAACTGTTTTTT. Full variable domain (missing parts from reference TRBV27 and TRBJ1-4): EAQVTQNPRYLITVTGKKLTVTCSQNMNHEYMSWYRQDPGLGLRQIYYSMNVEVTDKGDVPEGYKVSRKEKRNFPLILESPSPNQTSLYFCASSLTDMSEKLFFGSGTQLSVL.

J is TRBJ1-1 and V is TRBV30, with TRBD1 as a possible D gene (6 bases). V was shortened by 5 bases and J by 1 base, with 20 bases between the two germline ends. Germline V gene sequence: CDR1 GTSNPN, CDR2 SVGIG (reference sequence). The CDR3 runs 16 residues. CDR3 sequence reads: CAWGTGSHGGNTEAFF. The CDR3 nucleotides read TGTGCCTGGGGAACAGGGTCCCACGGAGGGAACACTGAAGCTTTCTTT.

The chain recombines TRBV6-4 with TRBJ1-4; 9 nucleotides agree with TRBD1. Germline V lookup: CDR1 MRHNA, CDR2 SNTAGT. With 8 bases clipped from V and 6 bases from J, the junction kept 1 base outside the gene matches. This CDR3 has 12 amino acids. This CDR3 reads CASRDRDEKLFF. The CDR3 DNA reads TGTGCCAGCCGGGACAGGGATGAAAAACTGTTTTTT.

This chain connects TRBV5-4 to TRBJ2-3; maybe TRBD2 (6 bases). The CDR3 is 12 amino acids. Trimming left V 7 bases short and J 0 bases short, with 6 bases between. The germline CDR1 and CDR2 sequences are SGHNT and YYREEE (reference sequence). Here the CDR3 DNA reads TGTGCCAGCGGGGGGAGCACAGATACGCAGTATTTT. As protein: CASGGSTDTQYF.

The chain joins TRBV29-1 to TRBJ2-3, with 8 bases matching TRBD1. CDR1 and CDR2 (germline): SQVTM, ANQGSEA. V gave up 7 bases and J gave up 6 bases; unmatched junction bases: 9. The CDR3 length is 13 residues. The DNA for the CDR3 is TGCAGCGGGAAAGAACAGGGGGTGGATACGCAGTATTTT. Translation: CSGKEQGVDTQYF.

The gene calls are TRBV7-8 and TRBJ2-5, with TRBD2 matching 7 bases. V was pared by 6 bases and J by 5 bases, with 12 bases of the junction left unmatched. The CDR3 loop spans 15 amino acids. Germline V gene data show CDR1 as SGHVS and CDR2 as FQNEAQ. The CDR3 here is CASRRRSWGGETQYF. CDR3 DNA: TGTGCCAGCAGGCGCCGCTCCTGGGGGGGGGAGACCCAGTACTTC.

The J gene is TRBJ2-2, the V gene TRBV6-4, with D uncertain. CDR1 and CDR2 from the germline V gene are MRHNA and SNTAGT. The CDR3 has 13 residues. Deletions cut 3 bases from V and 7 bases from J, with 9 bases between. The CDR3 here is CASSDQANGELFF. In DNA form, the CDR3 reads TGTGCCAGCAGTGATCAAGCTAACGGGGAGCTGTTTTTT.

The CDR3 bases are TGTGCCAGCAGCCCCAGACAGGGGAATGTCGGGGAGCTGTTTTTT. Translation: CASSPRQGNVGELFF. The chain joins TRBV11-2 to TRBJ2-2; 8 nucleotides agree with TRBD1. This CDR3 spans 15 amino acids. The V gene end was trimmed by 5 bases and the J gene end by 7 bases; junction bases not matched to a gene: 9. Germline V CDR1 and CDR2: SGHAT, FQNNGV.

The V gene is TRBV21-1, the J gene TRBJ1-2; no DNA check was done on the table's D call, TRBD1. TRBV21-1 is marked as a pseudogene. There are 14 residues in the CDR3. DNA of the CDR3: TGTGCCAGCAGCCCACGTGACAGGGGGCCTGGCTACACCTTC. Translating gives CASSPRDRGPGYTF.

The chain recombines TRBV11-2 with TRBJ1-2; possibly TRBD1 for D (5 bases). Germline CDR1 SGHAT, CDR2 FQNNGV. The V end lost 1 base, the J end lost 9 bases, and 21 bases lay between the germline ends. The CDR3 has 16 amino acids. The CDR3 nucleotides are TGTGCCAGCAGCTTAGGGTTGGGGGAGGGACCGGTGCGCTACACCTTC. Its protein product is CASSLGLGEGPVRYTF. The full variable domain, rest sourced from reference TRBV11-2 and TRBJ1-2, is EAGVAQSPRYKIIEKRQSVAFWCNPISGHATLYWYQQILGQGPKLLIQFQNNGVVDDSQLPKDRFSAERLKGVDSTLKIQPAKLEDSAVYLCASSLGLGEGPVRYTFGSGTRLTVV.

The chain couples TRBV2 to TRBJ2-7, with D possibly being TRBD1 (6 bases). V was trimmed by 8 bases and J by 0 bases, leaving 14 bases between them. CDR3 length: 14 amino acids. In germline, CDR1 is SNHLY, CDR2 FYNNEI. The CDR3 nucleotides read TGTGCCAGCGGAGGTAGGGGGTTCTCCTACGAGCAGTACTTC. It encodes CASGGRGFSYEQYF.

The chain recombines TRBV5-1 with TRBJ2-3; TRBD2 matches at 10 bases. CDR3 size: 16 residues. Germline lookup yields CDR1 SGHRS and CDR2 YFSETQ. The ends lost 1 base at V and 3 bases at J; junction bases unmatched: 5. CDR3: CASSLFEAGGTDTQYF. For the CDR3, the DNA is TGCGCCAGCAGCTTGTTTGAAGCGGGGGGGACAGATACGCAGTATTTT.

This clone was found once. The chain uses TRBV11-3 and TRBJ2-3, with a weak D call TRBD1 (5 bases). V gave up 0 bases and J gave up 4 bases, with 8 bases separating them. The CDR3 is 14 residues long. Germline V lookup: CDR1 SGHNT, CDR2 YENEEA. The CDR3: CASSLDRVPDTQYF. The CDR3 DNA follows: TGTGCCAGCAGCTTAGACAGGGTGCCAGATACGCAGTATTTT. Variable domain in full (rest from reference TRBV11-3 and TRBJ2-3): EAGVVQSPRYKIIEKKQPVAFWCNPISGHNTLYWYLQNLGQGPELLIRYENEEAVDDSQLPKDRFSAERLKGVDSTLKIQPAELGDSAVYLCASSLDRVPDTQYFGPGTRLTVL.

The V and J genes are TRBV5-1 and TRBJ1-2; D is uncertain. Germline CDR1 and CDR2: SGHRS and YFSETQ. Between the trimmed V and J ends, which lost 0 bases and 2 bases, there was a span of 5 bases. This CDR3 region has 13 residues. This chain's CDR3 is CASSLDKNYGYTF. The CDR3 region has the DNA TGCGCCAGCAGCTTGGACAAGAACTATGGCTACACCTTC. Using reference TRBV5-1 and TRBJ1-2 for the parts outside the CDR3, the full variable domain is KAGVTQTPRYLIKTRGQQVTLSCSPISGHRSVSWYQQTPGQGLQFLFEYFSETQRNKGNFPGRFSGRQFSNSRSEMNVSTLELGDSALYLCASSLDKNYGYTFGSGTRLTVV.

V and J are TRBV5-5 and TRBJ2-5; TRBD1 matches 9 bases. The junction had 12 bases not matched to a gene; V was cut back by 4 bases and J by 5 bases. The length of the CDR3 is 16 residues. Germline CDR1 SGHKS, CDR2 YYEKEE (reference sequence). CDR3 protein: CASSPPDRGWRETQYF. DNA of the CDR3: TGTGCCAGCAGCCCTCCGGACAGGGGTTGGAGGGAGACCCAGTACTTC.

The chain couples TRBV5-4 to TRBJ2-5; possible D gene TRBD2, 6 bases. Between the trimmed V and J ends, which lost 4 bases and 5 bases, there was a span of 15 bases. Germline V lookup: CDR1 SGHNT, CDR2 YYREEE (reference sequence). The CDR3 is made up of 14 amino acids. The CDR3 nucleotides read TGTGCCAGCAGCGATCGGGGCGGGGAGGAGACCCAGTACTTC. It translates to CASSDRGGEETQYF. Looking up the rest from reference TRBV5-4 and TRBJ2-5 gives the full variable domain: ETGVTQSPTHLIKTRGQQVTLRCSSQSGHNTVSWYQQALGQGPQFIFQYYREEENGRGNFPPRFSGLQFPNYSSELNVNALELDDSALYLCASSDRGGEETQYFGPGTRLLVL.

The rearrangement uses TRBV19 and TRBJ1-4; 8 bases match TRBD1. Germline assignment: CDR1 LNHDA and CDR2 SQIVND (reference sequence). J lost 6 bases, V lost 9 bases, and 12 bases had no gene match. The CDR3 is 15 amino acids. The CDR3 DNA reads TGTGCCAGCAGGATCCAGGGGGCCGGTTATGAAAAACTGTTTTTT. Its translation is CASRIQGAGYEKLFF.

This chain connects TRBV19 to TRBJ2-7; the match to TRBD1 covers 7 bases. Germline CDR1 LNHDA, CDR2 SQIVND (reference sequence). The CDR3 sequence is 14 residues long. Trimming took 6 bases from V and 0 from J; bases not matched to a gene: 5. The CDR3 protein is CASRDRSSSYEQYF. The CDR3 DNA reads TGTGCCAGTAGGGACAGGTCGAGCTCCTACGAGCAGTACTTC.

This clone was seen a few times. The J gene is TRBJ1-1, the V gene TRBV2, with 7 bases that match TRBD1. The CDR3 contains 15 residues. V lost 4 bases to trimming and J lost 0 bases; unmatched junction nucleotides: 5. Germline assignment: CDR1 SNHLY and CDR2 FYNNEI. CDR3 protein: CASSARDRVNTEAFF. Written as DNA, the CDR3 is TGTGCCAGCAGTGCCAGGGACAGAGTGAACACTGAAGCTTTCTTT.

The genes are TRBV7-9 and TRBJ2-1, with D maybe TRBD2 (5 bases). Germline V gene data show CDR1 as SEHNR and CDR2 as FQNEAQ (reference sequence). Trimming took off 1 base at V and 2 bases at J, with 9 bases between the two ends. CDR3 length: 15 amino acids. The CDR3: CASSLVEGPYNEQFF. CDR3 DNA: TGTGCCAGCAGCTTAGTAGAGGGCCCCTACAATGAGCAGTTCTTC.

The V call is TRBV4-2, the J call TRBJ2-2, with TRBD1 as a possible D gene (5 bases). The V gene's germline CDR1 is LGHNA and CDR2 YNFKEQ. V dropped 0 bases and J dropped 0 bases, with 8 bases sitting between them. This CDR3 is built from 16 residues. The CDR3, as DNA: TGTGCCAGCAGCCAAGATTGGACAACGAACACCGGGGAGCTGTTTTTT. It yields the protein CASSQDWTTNTGELFF.

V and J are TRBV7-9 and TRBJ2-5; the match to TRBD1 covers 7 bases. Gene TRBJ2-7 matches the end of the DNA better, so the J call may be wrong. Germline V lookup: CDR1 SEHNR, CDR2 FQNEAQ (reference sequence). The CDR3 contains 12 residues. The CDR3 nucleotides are TGTGCCAGCCAACAGGGGCAGGGCGAGCAGTACTTC. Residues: CASQQGQGEQYF.